The sequence of this TCR beta chain was determined in a study of T-cell memory formation after mild COVID-19. Trimming removed 0 bases from V and 2 bases from J; junction bases left unmatched: 6. Looked up from germline, CDR1 is SGHTA and CDR2 is FQGNSA. The CDR3 extends over 16 amino acids. In TCRdb, the 5' RACE reads were re-called with MiXCR into one record per CDR3 protein. This sample has tens of thousands of distinct CDR3 sequences, with over 6.5% found just once. Broader study findings: CD4/CD8 balance characterized clones contracting day 15 to 85, and CD4+ skew characterized later expanders.

This clonotype was picked up many times. Its matching antigen is unknown. This chain links TRBV7-2 with TRBJ2-5, with 7 bases lining up with TRBD2. The TCR sequence derives from a man aged 18 to 30 who had mild COVID-19 (a few samples of this study predate the infection). Cell type and time point are not known. Specimen: PBMCs or a T cell subset sorted from them (not recorded which). The CDR3 reads CASSLARWRGQETQYF. The CDR3 region has the DNA TGTGCCAGCAGCTTAGCCCGGTGGCGGGGGCAAGAGACCCAGTACTTC.